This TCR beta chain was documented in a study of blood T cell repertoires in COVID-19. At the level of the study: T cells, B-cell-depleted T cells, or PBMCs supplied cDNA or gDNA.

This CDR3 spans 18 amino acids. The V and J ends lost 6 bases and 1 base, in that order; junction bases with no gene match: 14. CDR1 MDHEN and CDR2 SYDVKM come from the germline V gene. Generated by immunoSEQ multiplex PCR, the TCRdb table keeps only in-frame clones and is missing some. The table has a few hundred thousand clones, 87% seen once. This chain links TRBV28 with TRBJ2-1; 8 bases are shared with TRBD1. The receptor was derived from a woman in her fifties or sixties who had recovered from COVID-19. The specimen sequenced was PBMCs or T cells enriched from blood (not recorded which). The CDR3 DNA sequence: TGTGCCAGCAGCCAACGACAGGGGCGCGGGACTTCCTACAATGAGCAGTTCTTC. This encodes CASSQRQGRGTSYNEQFF.